This is a list of T cell receptor beta chains from one sample in a study of cytomegalovirus exposure and HLA in healthy donors. TCRdb's copy holds only in-frame clones and misses some; the assay was immunoSEQ multiplex PCR. The table shows under 200,000 clones, with about 86% occurring only once. Sequencing was carried out using PBMCs. The receptor source for this set is a woman between 25 and 40 years old in good health and CMV-seronegative. Both conserved end residues are part of each CDR3. The D gene is left open where the match is weak. Only part of the rows carry a size: once, few, many, or a class if the clone is expanded.

v_call	d_call	j_call	clone_size	cdr3_length	cdr3_nt	cdr3_aa
TRBV5-5	TRBD1	TRBJ1-1	.	15	TGTGCCAGCAGCACGAGGCAGGGGGCGAAAACTGAAGCTTTCTTT	CASSTRQGAKTEAFF
TRBV4-3	TRBD1	TRBJ1-2	.	15	TGCGCCAGCAGCCAAGGGACAGGGGGAGACTATGGCTACACCTTC	CASSQGTGGDYGYTF
TRBV10-1	TRBD1	TRBJ1-2	.	14	TGCGCCAGCAGTATACAGGGGGCCCGCGATGGCTACACCTTC	CASSIQGARDGYTF
TRBV5-6	TRBD1	TRBJ1-2	.	16	TGTGCCAGCAGCTTCCGCCGGGACAGCATTAACTATGGCTACACCTTC	CASSFRRDSINYGYTF
TRBV27	.	TRBJ2-5	.	12	TGTGCCAGCAGTCAGTACCAAGAGACCCAGTACTTC	CASSQYQETQYF
TRBV9	.	TRBJ2-2	.	16	TGTGCCAGCAGCGCGATTTCCGGGACATTCACCGGGGAGCTGTTTTTT	CASSAISGTFTGELFF
TRBV6-5	.	TRBJ2-1	few	13	TGTGCCAGCAGTTACGACCGATACAATGAGCAGTTCTTC	CASSYDRYNEQFF
TRBV14	.	TRBJ2-5	.	13	TGTGCCAGCAGCCAAGATTTGTTTGGGGCCCAGTACTTC	CASSQDLFGAQYF
TRBV9	TRBD1	TRBJ2-7	.	14	TGTGCCAGCAGCCCCGGACAGGGCCTCTACGAGCAGTACTTC	CASSPGQGLYEQYF
TRBV10-2	TRBD2	TRBJ2-7	.	16	TGCGCCAGCAGTGAAGGACTAGCCGAGGCCATCTACGAGCAGTACTTC	CASSEGLAEAIYEQYF
TRBV10-3	TRBD2	TRBJ2-1	.	17	TGTGCCATCAGTGAGTCCTCGGGGGGTGGGGCTGACGATGAGCAGTTCTTC	CAISESSGGGADDEQFF
TRBV28	.	TRBJ1-2	.	21	TGTGCCAGCAGTTTACTTGCGAGTGGGGGCCAGGAGGAGCCTACGGGCTATGGCTACACCTTC	CASSLLASGGQEEPTGYGYTF
TRBV9	.	TRBJ2-6	.	14	TGTGCCAGCAGCGACGTAGGGGCTCTCAACGTCCTGACTTTC	CASSDVGALNVLTF
TRBV5-1	TRBD2	TRBJ2-3	.	17	TGCGCCAGCAGCCAGACTAGCGGGGGGCCTAGCACAGATACGCAGTATTTT	CASSQTSGGPSTDTQYF
TRBV4-3	TRBD1	TRBJ2-7	.	14	TGCGCCAGCAGCCCCGGGACAGGGGTCTACGAGCAGTACTTC	CASSPGTGVYEQYF
TRBV5-1	TRBD1	TRBJ2-1	.	14	TGCGCCACGGGACAGGGAGTAGGAGACAATGAGCAGTTCTTC	CATGQGVGDNEQFF
TRBV7-2	.	TRBJ2-1	once	14	TGTGCCAGCAGCTCCCGTTCAGGTGGCAATGAGCAGTTCTTC	CASSSRSGGNEQFF
TRBV5-1	.	TRBJ1-4	.	15	TGCGCCAGCAGCCCTGACAGGACTCCAGTAGAAAAACTGTTTTTT	CASSPDRTPVEKLFF
TRBV7-2	TRBD1	TRBJ2-7	.	15	TGTGCCAGCAGCCCTTGGGACAGGGGGTTCGGCGAGCAGTACTTC	CASSPWDRGFGEQYF
TRBV4-1	.	TRBJ2-5	.	15	TGCGCCAGCAGCCAGGACCTCAGCGGGTTAAAGACCCAGTACTTC	CASSQDLSGLKTQYF
TRBV9	.	TRBJ2-5	.	14	TGTGCCAGCAGCGTAGGAGTGGGTCCCGAGACCCAGTACTTC	CASSVGVGPETQYF
TRBV11-2	.	TRBJ1-5	.	15	TGTGCCAGCAGCTTAGAGCAGGGCCCCAATCAGCCCCAGCATTTT	CASSLEQGPNQPQHF
TRBV10-1	TRBD2	TRBJ2-7	.	17	TGCGCCAGCAGTGAGTCGCATAGCGGGGGGCCCTCCTACGAGCAGTACTTC	CASSESHSGGPSYEQYF
TRBV6-5	.	TRBJ1-2	.	13	TGTGCCAGCAGTTACTCGTTACAGCTCGGCTACACCTTC	CASSYSLQLGYTF
TRBV19	.	TRBJ2-7	.	14	TGTGCCAGTAGTCCTTGGGACCGGTTCTACGAGCAGTACTTC	CASSPWDRFYEQYF
TRBV19	.	TRBJ1-5	.	13	TGTGCCAGTAGTACCCCAGGGAGACAGCCCCAGCATTTT	CASSTPGRQPQHF